Below, one TCR beta chain is given with its context. This entry belongs to a study of blood T cells in healthy people across ages. Through a sample-barcoded 5' primer and a J-beta primer mix, a second PCR was run for roughly 7 to 11 cycles. TCRdb passed the 5' RACE reads through MiXCR, listing each CDR3 protein once. The repertoire holds 600,000 to 900,000 distinct CDR3 sequences, with about a quarter as singletons. CDR3 length equals 14 residues. Germline values: CDR1 MGHRA, CDR2 YSYEKL. Between the trimmed V and J ends, which lost 4 bases and 6 bases, there was a span of 16 bases. This sample was shared with a second study, whose subject was T cells of mothers and their children.

This chain connects TRBV4-1 to TRBJ2-7; D may be TRBD1 (6 bases). The origin of this receptor is a boy younger than 18 in good health. Sequencing was performed on blood. The CDR3 loop is CASSPWTEQREQYF. In nucleotides, the CDR3 is TGCGCCAGCAGCCCGTGGACAGAACAACGCGAGCAGTACTTC.